This TCR beta chain came from a study of PD-L1 blockade in urothelial cancer. Profiled with immunoSEQ multiplex PCR; TCRdb holds only in-frame clones, not every one. The data contain some 52,000 clones, about three quarters of them seen just once; the ten biggest clones take up less than 5%. Time point described: pretreatment peripheral blood. With V trimmed by 4 bases and J by 8 bases, 18 bases remained unmatched. The germline V gene encodes CDR1 LGHNA and CDR2 YNFKEQ. The CDR3 is 17 residues long. Sequencing used PBMCs, obtained around atezolizumab (anti-PD-L1) treatment. The chain joins TRBV4-2 to TRBJ1-2; 8 nucleotides agree with TRBD1. This receptor was taken from an older man with urothelial cancer. The CDR3 is CASSLTLSDRGLGGYTF. In nucleotides, the CDR3 is TGTGCCAGCAGCCTGACCCTTTCAGACAGGGGCTTGGGAGGCTACACCTTC.